Below are 14 T cell receptor beta chains sequenced from a single sample in a study of shared clonotypes between healthy human individuals. TCRdb's copy holds only in-frame clones and misses some; the assay was immunoSEQ multiplex PCR. This sample yields under 2.5 million clones, of which 85% to 95% are seen a single time; around 0.38% belongs to the top ten. Material for sequencing was naive CD4+ T cells from PBMCs. Subset denoted: CD45RA+ positively selected. Source of these receptors: a man between 18 and 35 years old in good health. Some clones in this sample may be carry-over from other donors' samples.

V and J are TRBV2 and TRBJ2-7; TRBD2 agrees at 11 bases. The CDR3 loop spans 14 amino acids. Germline CDR1 SNHLY, CDR2 FYNNEI. The ends lost 5 bases at V and 0 bases at J; junction bases unmatched: 0. For the CDR3, the DNA is TGTGCCAGCAGTACTAGCGGGAGCTCCTACGAGCAGTACTTC. This encodes CASSTSGSSYEQYF.

The chain joins TRBV6-1 to TRBJ1-3; D gene ambiguous. The germline V gene encodes CDR1 MNHNS and CDR2 SASEGT. Trimming removed 6 bases from V and 1 base from J, with 13 bases in between. The CDR3 sequence is 15 residues long. The CDR3 region is CASSQRPFSGNTIYF. Written as DNA, the CDR3 is TGTGCCAGCAGCCAAAGGCCTTTTTCTGGAAACACCATATATTTT.

Turning to this clone: The sample has other DNA sequences that encode this CDR3 too. V usage is TRBV5-1 and J usage is TRBJ2-2; no firm D call. The CDR3 runs to 13 residues. Germline V gives CDR1 SGHRS, CDR2 YFSETQ. Trimming removed 0 bases at V and 2 bases at J, with 2 bases between. The CDR3 DNA is TGCGCCAGCAGCTTGGGCAACACCGGGGAGCTGTTTTTT. Protein: CASSLGNTGELFF. The whole variable domain, filled in from reference TRBV5-1 and TRBJ2-2, reads KAGVTQTPRYLIKTRGQQVTLSCSPISGHRSVSWYQQTPGQGLQFLFEYFSETQRNKGNFPGRFSGRQFSNSRSEMNVSTLELGDSALYLCASSLGNTGELFFGEGSRLTVL.

The chain combines TRBV7-2 with TRBJ2-7; tentatively, D is TRBD1 (5 bases). The length of the CDR3 is 14 residues. The germline CDR1 and CDR2 sequences are SGHTA and FQGNSA. Trimming removed 3 bases from V and 3 bases from J, with 12 bases in between. For the CDR3, the DNA is TGTGCCAGCAGCTTTGGTGGAAGGGGCTACGAGCAGTACTTC. Translating it yields CASSFGGRGYEQYF. Drawing the rest from reference TRBV7-2 and TRBJ2-7, the complete variable domain is GAGVSQSPSNKVTEKGKDVELRCDPISGHTALYWYRQSLGQGLEFLIYFQGNSAPDKSGLPSDRFSAERTGGSVSTLTIQRTQQEDSAVYLCASSFGGRGYEQYFGPGTRLTVT.

The chain links TRBV5-1 to TRBJ2-5, with a weak D call TRBD2 (5 bases). Germline assignment: CDR1 SGHRS and CDR2 YFSETQ. Trimming pared 7 bases from V and 2 bases from J, leaving 21 bases between. This CDR3 region has 16 residues. CDR3 in DNA: TGCGCCAGCGCGCCAAGACCGGGAAGGCCGCAAGAGACCCAGTACTTC. Translated, it gives CASAPRPGRPQETQYF.

As concerns this clone: Other DNA sequences in the same sample also yield this CDR3. V is TRBV11-3 and J is TRBJ1-1, with D possibly TRBD1 on 5 matching bases. There are 13 residues in the CDR3. V was trimmed by 3 bases and J by 4 bases, leaving 9 bases between them. Germline CDR1 and CDR2: SGHNT and YENEEA. CDR3 loop: CASSFRGGTEAFF. DNA of the CDR3: TGTGCCAGCAGCTTCCGGGGGGGCACTGAAGCTTTCTTT.

This sequence joins TRBV5-4 and TRBJ1-1; TRBD1 might be the D (6 bases). Germline V gene sequence: CDR1 SGHNT, CDR2 YYREEE (reference sequence). The CDR3 runs 14 residues. V shed 4 bases and J shed 0 bases, with 10 bases lying between them. In nucleotides, the CDR3 is TGTGCCAGCAGCCGGACAGCATTGAACACTGAAGCTTTCTTT. Translated, it gives CASSRTALNTEAFF.

The V call is TRBV6-5, the J call TRBJ1-2; TRBD1 matches 9 bases. The ends lost 9 bases at V and 5 bases at J; junction bases unmatched: 4. Germline loops: CDR1 MNHEY, CDR2 SVGAGI. The CDR3 runs to 12 residues. The CDR3 spells CASGTGSYGYTF. DNA of the CDR3: TGTGCCAGTGGGACAGGGTCTTATGGCTACACCTTC.

The chain links TRBV5-4 to TRBJ1-1; tentatively, D is TRBD1 (6 bases). V lost 3 bases and J 0 bases, leaving 18 bases between the germline ends. Germline V gene data show CDR1 as SGHNT and CDR2 as YYREEE (reference sequence). This CDR3 region has 17 residues. The CDR3 loop is CASSSPSPGQMNTEAFF. Written as DNA, the CDR3 is TGTGCCAGCAGCTCGCCTTCCCCGGGACAAATGAACACTGAAGCTTTCTTT.

The chain carries TRBV19 and TRBJ1-5; 7 bases map to TRBD1. The J segment lost 3 bases and the V segment lost 6 bases, leaving 11 bases of the junction unmatched. CDR3 length: 16 residues. In germline, CDR1 is LNHDA, CDR2 SQIVND (reference sequence). DNA of the CDR3: TGTGCCAGTAGCCCTCGGGCGGGACAGCACAATCAGCCCCAGCATTTT. Residues: CASSPRAGQHNQPQHF.

This rearrangement joins TRBV5-1 to TRBJ1-2; possibly TRBD1 for D (6 bases). The V end was cut by 0 bases, the J end by 2 bases, with 11 bases between. The CDR3 has 15 residues. The germline V gene has CDR1 SGHRS and CDR2 YFSETQ. CDR3 protein: CASSLVEQGNYGYTF. CDR3 in DNA: TGCGCCAGCAGCTTGGTAGAGCAGGGGAACTATGGCTACACCTTC.

The chain carries TRBV4-3 and TRBJ2-2; 8 bases fit TRBD1. The CDR3 spans 16 residues. The germline CDR1 and CDR2 sequences are LGHNA and YSLEER. Trimming took 0 bases from V and 7 from J; bases not matched to a gene: 7. The CDR3 reads CASSQETGVKSGELFF. The CDR3 nucleotides are TGCGCCAGCAGCCAAGAGACAGGGGTTAAGAGCGGGGAGCTGTTTTTT.

The rearrangement uses TRBV6-1 and TRBJ1-2; 7 bases are shared with TRBD1. CDR1 and CDR2 from the germline V gene are MNHNS and SASEGT. With V trimmed by 4 bases and J by 0 bases, 5 bases remained unmatched. The CDR3 spans 15 residues. In DNA form, the CDR3 reads TGTGCCAGCAGTGTTCAGGGGGGAACTAACTATGGCTACACCTTC. Translating gives CASSVQGGTNYGYTF.

As concerns this clone: Additional DNA sequences in this sample encode the identical CDR3. The chain has TRBV7-3 and TRBJ2-1; 14 bases match TRBD2. Germline-derived CDR1 and CDR2 are SGHTA and FQGTGA. There are 15 residues in the CDR3. The trim removed 5 bases at V and 9 bases at J, leaving 6 bases unmatched. CDR3 protein: CASSPGLAGVGEQFF. The CDR3 DNA is TGTGCCAGCAGCCCGGGACTAGCGGGAGTGGGTGAGCAGTTCTTC.